One sample yielded the 2 T cell receptor beta chains listed below, sequenced in a study of T cells after posttransplantation cyclophosphamide. Only in-frame clones appear in the TCRdb table, and some are missing; sequencing was by immunoSEQ multiplex PCR. This table holds nearly 7,000 clones, roughly 98% found once. Material for sequencing was naive CD8+ T cells sorted from PBMCs. Receptor source: a young woman in good health and a related stem cell transplant donor.

This chain links TRBV7-9 with TRBJ2-5; maybe TRBD2 (6 bases). This CDR3 has 16 residues. V was trimmed by 1 base and J by 1 base, leaving 13 bases between them. Germline V CDR1 and CDR2: SEHNR, FQNEAQ (reference sequence). CDR3 sequence reads: CASSLGWGVGQETQYF. In nucleotides, the CDR3 is TGTGCCAGCAGCTTAGGGTGGGGGGTCGGCCAAGAGACCCAGTACTTC.

Worth noting for this clone: The same CDR3 can be traced to other DNA sequences in this sample. CDR3 protein: CASMIGTQQFF. CDR3 nucleotide sequence: TGTGCCAGCATGATCGGGACACAGCAGTTCTTC. The V call is TRBV25-1, the J call TRBJ2-1, with D maybe TRBD1 (6 bases). CDR3 size: 11 residues. Germline V gene data show CDR1 as MGHDK and CDR2 as SYGVNS. The germline V and J ends were trimmed by 7 bases and 11 bases, with 12 bases remaining between them.